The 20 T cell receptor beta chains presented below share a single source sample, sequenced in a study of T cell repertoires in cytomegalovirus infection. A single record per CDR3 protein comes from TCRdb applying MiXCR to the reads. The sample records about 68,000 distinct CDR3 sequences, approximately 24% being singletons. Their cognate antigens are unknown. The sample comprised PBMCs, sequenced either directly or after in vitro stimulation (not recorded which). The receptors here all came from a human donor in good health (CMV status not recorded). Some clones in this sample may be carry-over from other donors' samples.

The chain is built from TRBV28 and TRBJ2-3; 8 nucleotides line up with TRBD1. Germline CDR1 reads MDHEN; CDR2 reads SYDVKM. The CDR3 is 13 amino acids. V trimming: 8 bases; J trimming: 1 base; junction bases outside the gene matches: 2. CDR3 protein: CASVTGGTDTQYF. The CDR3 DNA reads TGTGCCAGCGTGACAGGGGGCACAGATACGCAGTATTTT. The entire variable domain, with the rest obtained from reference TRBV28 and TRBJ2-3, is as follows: DVKVTQSSRYLVKRTGEKVFLECVQDMDHENMFWYRQDPGLGLRLIYFSYDVKMKEKGDIPEGYSVSREKKERFSLILESASTNQTSMYLCASVTGGTDTQYFGPGTRLTVL.

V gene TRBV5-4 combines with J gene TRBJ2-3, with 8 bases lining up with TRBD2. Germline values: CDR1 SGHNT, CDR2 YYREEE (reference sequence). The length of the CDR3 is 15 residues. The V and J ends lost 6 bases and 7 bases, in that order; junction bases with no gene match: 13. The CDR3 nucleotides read TGTGCCAGCACCCCCCGGGGGGGGAGTGCCAATACGCAGTATTTT. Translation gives CASTPRGGSANTQYF.

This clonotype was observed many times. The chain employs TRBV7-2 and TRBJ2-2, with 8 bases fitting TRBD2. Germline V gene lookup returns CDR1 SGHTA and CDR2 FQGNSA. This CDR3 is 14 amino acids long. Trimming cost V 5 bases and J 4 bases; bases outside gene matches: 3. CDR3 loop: CASSLAGGTGELFF. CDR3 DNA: TGTGCCAGCAGCCTTGCGGGAGGCACCGGGGAGCTGTTTTTT.

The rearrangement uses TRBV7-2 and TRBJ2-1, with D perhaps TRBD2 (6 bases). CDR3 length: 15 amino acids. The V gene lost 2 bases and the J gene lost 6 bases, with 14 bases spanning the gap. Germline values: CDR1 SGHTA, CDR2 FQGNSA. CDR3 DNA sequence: TGTGCCAGCAGCTTAACACTAACCGGGGGCAATGAGCAGTTCTTC. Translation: CASSLTLTGGNEQFF.

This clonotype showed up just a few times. CDR3 nucleotide sequence: TGTGCCAGCAGCTTAAGGCCCCCGCGGGAGACAGATACGCAGTATTTT. Its translation: CASSLRPPRETDTQYF. This chain joins TRBV7-8 and TRBJ2-3; TRBD2 agrees at 7 bases. The V and J ends lost 2 bases and 3 bases, in that order; junction bases with no gene match: 8. Germline CDR1 and CDR2: SGHVS and FQNEAQ. The CDR3 runs to 16 residues.

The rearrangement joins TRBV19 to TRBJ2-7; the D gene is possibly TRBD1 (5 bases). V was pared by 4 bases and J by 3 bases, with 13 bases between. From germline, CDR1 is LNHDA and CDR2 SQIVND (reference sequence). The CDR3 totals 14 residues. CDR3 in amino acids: CASSTHEQVYEQYF. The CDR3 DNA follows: TGTGCCAGTAGTACACATGAACAGGTCTACGAGCAGTACTTC.

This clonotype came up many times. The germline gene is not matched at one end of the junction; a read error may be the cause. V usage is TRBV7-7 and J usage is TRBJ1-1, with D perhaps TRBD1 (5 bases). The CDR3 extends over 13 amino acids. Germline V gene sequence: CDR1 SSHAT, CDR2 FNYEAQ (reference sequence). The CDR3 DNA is TGTGCTAGCAGTTCACAGGAGAACACTGAAGCTTTCTTT. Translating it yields CASSSQENTEAFF.

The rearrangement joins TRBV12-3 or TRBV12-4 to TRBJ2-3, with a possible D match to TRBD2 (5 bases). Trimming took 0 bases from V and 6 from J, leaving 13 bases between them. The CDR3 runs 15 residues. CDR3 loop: CASSLAASSADTQYF. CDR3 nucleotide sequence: TGTGCCAGCAGTTTAGCGGCTAGCTCCGCGGATACGCAGTATTTT.

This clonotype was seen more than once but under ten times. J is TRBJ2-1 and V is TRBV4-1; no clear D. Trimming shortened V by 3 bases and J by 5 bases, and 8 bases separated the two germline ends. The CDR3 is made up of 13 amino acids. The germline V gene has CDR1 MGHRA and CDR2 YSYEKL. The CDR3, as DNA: TGCGCCAGCAGCCAGTTCACCGACAATGAGCAGTTCTTC. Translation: CASSQFTDNEQFF.

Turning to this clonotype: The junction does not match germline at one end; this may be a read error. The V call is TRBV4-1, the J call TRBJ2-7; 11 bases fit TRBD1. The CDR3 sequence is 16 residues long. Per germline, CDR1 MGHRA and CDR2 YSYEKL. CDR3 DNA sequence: TGTGCCAGCAGCCAAGAGATGGGGACAGGGGGCTACGAGCAGTACTTC. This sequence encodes CASSQEMGTGGYEQYF.

This chain's CDR3 is CASSLTRGQGAFF. CDR3 DNA: TGTGCCAGCAGCCTTACGAGGGGTCAGGGAGCTTTCTTT. V and J are TRBV11-3 and TRBJ1-1; D may be TRBD1 (5 bases). Germline V gives CDR1 SGHNT, CDR2 YENEEA. The CDR3 runs 13 residues. Trimming took off 5 bases at V and 10 bases at J, with 17 bases between the two ends.

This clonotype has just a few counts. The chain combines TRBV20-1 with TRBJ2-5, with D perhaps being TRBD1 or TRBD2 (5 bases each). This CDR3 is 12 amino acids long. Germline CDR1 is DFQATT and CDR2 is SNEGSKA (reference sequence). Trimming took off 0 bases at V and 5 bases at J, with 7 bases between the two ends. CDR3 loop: CSARDGGETQYF. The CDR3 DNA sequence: TGCAGTGCTAGAGATGGGGGTGAGACCCAGTACTTC.

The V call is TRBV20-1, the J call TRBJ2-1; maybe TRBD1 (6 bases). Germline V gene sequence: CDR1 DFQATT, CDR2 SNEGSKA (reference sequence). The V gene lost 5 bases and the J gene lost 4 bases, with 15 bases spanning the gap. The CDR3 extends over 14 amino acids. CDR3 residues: CSAGTQFYYNEQFF. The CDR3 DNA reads TGCAGTGCTGGGACACAATTTTATTACAATGAGCAGTTCTTC.

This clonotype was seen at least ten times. CDR3: CASSLEAPVEAFF. In DNA, the CDR3 is TGTGCCAGCAGCTTAGAAGCTCCAGTTGAAGCTTTCTTT. This chain links TRBV7-2 with TRBJ1-1, with D uncertain. The length of the CDR3 is 13 residues. V lost 1 base and J lost 7, with 10 bases in between. Per the germline V gene, CDR1 is SGHTA and CDR2 is FQGNSA.

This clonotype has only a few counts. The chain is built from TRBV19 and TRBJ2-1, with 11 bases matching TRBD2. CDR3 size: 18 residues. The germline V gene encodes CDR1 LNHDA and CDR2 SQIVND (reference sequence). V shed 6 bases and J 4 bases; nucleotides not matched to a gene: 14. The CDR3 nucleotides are TGTGCCAGTAGCACTCATGGGGTAGCGGGAGGGAAGTACAATGAGCAGTTCTTC. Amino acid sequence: CASSTHGVAGGKYNEQFF.

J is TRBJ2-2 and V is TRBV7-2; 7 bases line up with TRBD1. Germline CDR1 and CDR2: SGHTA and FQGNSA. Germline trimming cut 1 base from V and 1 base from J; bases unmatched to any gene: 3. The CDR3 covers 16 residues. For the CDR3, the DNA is TGTGCCAGCAGCTTAGGAGGGGGCGGGAACACCGGGGAGCTGTTTTTT. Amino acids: CASSLGGGGNTGELFF.

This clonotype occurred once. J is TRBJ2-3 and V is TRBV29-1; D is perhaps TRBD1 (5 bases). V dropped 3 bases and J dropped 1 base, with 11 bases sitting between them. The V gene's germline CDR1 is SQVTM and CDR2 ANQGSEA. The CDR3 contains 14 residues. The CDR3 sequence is CSVDGPGRTDTQYF. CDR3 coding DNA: TGCAGCGTTGATGGTCCAGGGCGCACAGATACGCAGTATTTT.

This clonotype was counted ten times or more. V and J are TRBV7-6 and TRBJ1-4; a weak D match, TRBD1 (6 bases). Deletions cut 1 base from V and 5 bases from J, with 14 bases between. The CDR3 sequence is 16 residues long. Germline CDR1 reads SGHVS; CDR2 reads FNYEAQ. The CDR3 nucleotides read TGTGCCAGCAGCTTAGGGTCAGGGCAGGGGAATGAAAAACTGTTTTTT. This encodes CASSLGSGQGNEKLFF.

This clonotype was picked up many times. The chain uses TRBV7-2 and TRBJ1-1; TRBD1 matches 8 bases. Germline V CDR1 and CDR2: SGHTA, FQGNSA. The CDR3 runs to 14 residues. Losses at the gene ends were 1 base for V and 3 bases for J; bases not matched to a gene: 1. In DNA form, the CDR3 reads TGTGCCAGCAGCTTAGGGACAGGGTACACTGAAGCTTTCTTT. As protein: CASSLGTGYTEAFF.

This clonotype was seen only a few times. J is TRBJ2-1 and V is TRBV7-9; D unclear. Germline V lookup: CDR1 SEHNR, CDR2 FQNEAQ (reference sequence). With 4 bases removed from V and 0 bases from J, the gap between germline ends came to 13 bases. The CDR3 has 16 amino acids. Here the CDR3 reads CASSSPLGHSYNEQFF. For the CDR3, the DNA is TGTGCCAGCAGCTCCCCCCTTGGCCACTCCTACAATGAGCAGTTCTTC.